The source of this TCR beta chain is a study of cytotoxic CD8 clonotypes in ibrutinib-treated CLL. Measured with immunoSEQ multiplex PCR; TCRdb has only the in-frame clones, and not every one. This repertoire shows around 25,000 clones, about 72% found once; its top ten account for 25% to 30%. General study points: Measured clonality at baseline was greater than in age-matched healthy donors and tracked with circulating CD8+ T-cell counts.

On this clone itself: As yet, its antigen is unknown.

CDR1 is SEHNR and CDR2 is FQNEAQ in the germline V gene (reference sequence). The CDR3 covers 15 residues. Trimming stripped 5 bases from V and 7 bases from J, with 18 bases between. V and J are TRBV7-9 and TRBJ1-3; TRBD1 might be the D (5 bases). The source was PBMCs, collected after 24 months of ibrutinib treatment. The sequence was collected from a human donor with chronic lymphocytic leukemia. The CDR3 loop reads CASSSNDGAANTIYF. Written as DNA, the CDR3 is TGTGCCAGCAGCAGTAACGATGGGGCAGCGAACACCATATATTTT.